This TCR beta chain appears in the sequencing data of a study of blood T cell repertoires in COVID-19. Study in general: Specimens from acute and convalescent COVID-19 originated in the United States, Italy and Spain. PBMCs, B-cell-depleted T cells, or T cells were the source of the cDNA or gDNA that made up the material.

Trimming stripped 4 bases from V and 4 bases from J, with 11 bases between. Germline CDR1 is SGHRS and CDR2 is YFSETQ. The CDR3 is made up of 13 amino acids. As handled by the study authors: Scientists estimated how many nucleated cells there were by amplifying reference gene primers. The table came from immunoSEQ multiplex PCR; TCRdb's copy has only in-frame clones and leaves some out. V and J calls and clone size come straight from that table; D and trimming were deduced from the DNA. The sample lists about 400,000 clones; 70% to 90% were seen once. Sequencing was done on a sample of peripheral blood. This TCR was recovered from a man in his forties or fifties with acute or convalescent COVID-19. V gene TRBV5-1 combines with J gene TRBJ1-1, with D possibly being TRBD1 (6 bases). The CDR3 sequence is CASSRGHVTEAFF. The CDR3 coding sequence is TGCGCCAGCAGCAGGGGACACGTCACTGAAGCTTTCTTT.